This T cell receptor (beta chain) is from a study of cytomegalovirus exposure and HLA in healthy donors. Points from the study as a whole: Later analysis identified a missense DCLRE1C variant that was linked to TCR beta V- and J-gene trimming.

This clone appeared a single time. What it binds is not known. Germline CDR1 reads MNHNS; CDR2 reads SASEGT. V was trimmed by 2 bases and J by 1 base, leaving 15 bases between them. The CDR3 is 17 amino acids. PCR primers comprised 60 Vbeta and 13 Jbeta primers. Here immunoSEQ multiplex PCR was the method, and the copy in TCRdb shows in-frame clones only, minus some. The sample carries 150,000 to 180,000 clones, about 83% recorded once. The TCR was taken from a woman between 40 and 50 years old in good health and CMV-seronegative. Input material: PBMCs. The chain carries TRBV6-1 and TRBJ1-5; TRBD1 is a possible D gene (6 bases). In DNA, the CDR3 is TGTGCCAGCAGTGAACCCCTCCCACAGGGCAGCAATCAGCCCCAGCATTTT. The encoded protein is CASSEPLPQGSNQPQHF.